This T cell receptor beta chain stems from a study of tumor-infiltrating lymphocytes in primary liver carcinoma. For each extraction, RNA and DNA were obtained together from about 20-30 mg of unsorted bulk tissue. Patients had chronic HBV infection and were treatment-naive. The input was about 500 ng total RNA; TCR beta cDNA was made from it with a constant-region primer. Three nested multiplex PCR rounds of slightly modified ARM-PCR generated TCR beta libraries. Primers for the first two PCR rounds were TRBV1-TRBV30 forward primers and a C-beta reverse primer (roughly 9 cycles per round). MiXCR, applied by TCRdb to the multiplex PCR reads, yields one record per CDR3 protein. Of 80,000 or so distinct CDR3 sequences listed, roughly 72% are singletons. Findings and caveats of the study: Tumor top-250-clone fraction significantly exceeded that of blood (p = 0.039). Tumor region pairs shared more overlap than did tumor-adjacent and tumor-blood pairs.

After removal of 4 bases from V and 4 bases from J, the junction contained 11 bases not matched to a gene. CDR1 and CDR2 (germline): LGHNA, YSLEER. This CDR3 has 16 residues. Notes on this clonotype: Its antigen is undetermined. This CDR3 is missing its conserved last phenylalanine or tryptophan, likely due to a read error.

The origin of this receptor is a man in his forties with primary liver carcinoma and hepatitis B virus infection. Sequenced input: tumor-adjacent normal liver tissue. The genes are TRBV4-3 and TRBJ2-7; 9 nucleotides align to TRBD2. The CDR3 protein is CASSRVISGRSYEQYL. The CDR3 coding sequence is TGCGCCAGCAGCCGAGTCATAAGCGGGAGGAGTTACGAGCAGTACCTC.